These 10 T cell receptor beta chains came from one sample sequenced in a study of T-cell reconstitution after alpha-beta-depleted transplantation in children. Unique molecular identifiers were used in preparing the TCRbeta library. MiXCR, run by TCRdb on the PCR reads, gives a single entry per CDR3 protein. Of around 370,000 distinct CDR3 sequences listed, about 9.3% are singletons. Sequenced material: PBMCs from the stem cell graft donor, taken from the stem cell graft. Receptor source: a human donor who donated a stem cell graft to a child with acute lymphoblastic leukemia.

This clonotype was found many times. The chain links TRBV7-2 to TRBJ2-1; TRBD2 matches 7 bases. V lost 1 base to trimming and J lost 7 bases; unmatched junction nucleotides: 7. CDR3 length: 15 residues. CDR1 and CDR2 from the germline V gene are SGHTA and FQGNSA. In nucleotides, the CDR3 is TGTGCCAGCAGCTTAGGTGGGAGGGCTGGGAATGAGCAGTTCTTC. This translates into CASSLGGRAGNEQFF.

This clonotype was observed a handful of times. The chain links TRBV15 to TRBJ2-6; no clear D. There are 18 residues in the CDR3. Trimming took 0 bases from V and 0 from J, leaving 12 bases between them. Looked up from germline, CDR1 is LNHNV and CDR2 is YYDKDF (reference sequence). The chain's CDR3 is CATSRDAQPLSGANVLTF. As DNA, the CDR3 is TGTGCCACCAGCAGAGATGCACAGCCCCTCTCTGGGGCCAACGTCCTGACTTTC. The full variable domain, in which reference TRBV15 and TRBJ2-6 provide the parts outside the CDR3, is DAMVIQNPRYQVTQFGKPVTLSCSQTLNHNVMYWYQQKSSQAPKLLFHYYDKDFNNEADTPDNFQSRRPNTSFCFLDIRSPGLGDTAMYLCATSRDAQPLSGANVLTFGAGSRLTVL.

This clonotype was detected a few times. The chain's CDR3 is CASSQTSGRLQDTQYF. Here the CDR3 DNA reads TGCGCCAGCAGTCAGACTAGCGGGAGGCTACAAGATACGCAGTATTTT. The chain is built from TRBV5-1 and TRBJ2-3, with 13 bases lining up with TRBD2. The germline V gene encodes CDR1 SGHRS and CDR2 YFSETQ. The CDR3 spans 16 residues. Trimming removed 5 bases from V and 5 bases from J; junction bases left unmatched: 8.

V is TRBV30 and J is TRBJ2-7; a possible D gene is TRBD2 (5 bases). Germline CDR1 reads GTSNPN; CDR2 reads SVGIG (reference sequence). Trimming took 3 bases from V and 2 from J, leaving 11 bases between them. This CDR3 has 13 amino acids. In DNA, the CDR3 is TGTGCCTGGAGGGACTTTGTCACCTACGAGCAGTACTTC. This gives the protein CAWRDFVTYEQYF.

This clonotype was found a few times. The rearrangement links TRBV21-1 to TRBJ2-6; no check of the table's D call, TRBD1, against the DNA was made. TRBV21-1 represents a pseudogene. The CDR3 contains 15 residues. The CDR3 bases are TGTGCCAGCGGACAGGGGGAAGGTGGGGCCAACGTCCTGACTTTC. Residues: CASGQGEGGANVLTF.

This clonotype was seen more than once but under ten times. The chain carries TRBV5-1 and TRBJ2-1; 11 bases match TRBD2. Germline V gene data show CDR1 as SGHRS and CDR2 as YFSETQ. With V trimmed by 3 bases and J by 8 bases, 4 bases remained unmatched. This CDR3 has 14 amino acids. This CDR3 is CASSWELAGDEQFF. The CDR3 DNA follows: TGCGCCAGCAGCTGGGAACTAGCGGGAGATGAGCAGTTCTTC.

V usage is TRBV7-8 and J usage is TRBJ2-5; possibly TRBD1 or TRBD2 for D (6 bases each). This CDR3 is 16 amino acids long. The germline V gene encodes CDR1 SGHVS and CDR2 FQNEAQ. Trimming took 5 bases from V and 4 from J, leaving 20 bases between them. CDR3 bases: TGTGCCAGCAGCCCGACTAGGGGGACCCAGGGAGAGACCCAGTACTTC. Protein sequence: CASSPTRGTQGETQYF. The entire variable domain, with the rest obtained from reference TRBV7-8 and TRBJ2-5, is as follows: GAGVSQSPRYKVAKRGQDVALRCDPISGHVSLFWYQQALGQGPEFLTYFQNEAQLDKSGLPSDRFFAERPEGSVSTLKIQRTQQEDSAVYLCASSPTRGTQGETQYFGPGTRLLVL.

This clonotype was seen a handful of times. The J gene is TRBJ2-7, the V gene TRBV6-1, with D hard to call. The CDR3 has 15 residues. The ends were cut back, 6 bases at V and 1 base at J, with 16 bases in the middle. The germline V gene encodes CDR1 MNHNS and CDR2 SASEGT. CDR3 loop: CASSQGPPGSYEQYF. The CDR3 DNA reads as TGTGCCAGCAGCCAAGGACCGCCAGGTTCCTACGAGCAGTACTTC.

This clonotype was counted many times. J is TRBJ1-5 and V is TRBV27, with 9 bases fitting TRBD1. CDR3 size: 14 residues. The trim removed 4 bases at V and 2 bases at J, leaving 0 bases unmatched. Germline V CDR1 and CDR2: MNHEY, SMNVEV (reference sequence). As DNA, the CDR3 is TGTGCCAGCAGTTGGGACAGGGGCAATCAGCCCCAGCATTTT. Its protein product is CASSWDRGNQPQHF.

V is TRBV4-3 and J is TRBJ2-3; the match to TRBD1 covers 8 bases. The CDR3 is 16 residues long. The ends lost 6 bases at V and 4 bases at J; junction bases unmatched: 12. Germline CDR1 reads LGHNA; CDR2 reads YSLEER. The CDR3 is CASSPRQGPAADTQYF. The CDR3 nucleotides are TGCGCCAGCAGTCCTCGACAGGGGCCAGCCGCAGATACGCAGTATTTT.